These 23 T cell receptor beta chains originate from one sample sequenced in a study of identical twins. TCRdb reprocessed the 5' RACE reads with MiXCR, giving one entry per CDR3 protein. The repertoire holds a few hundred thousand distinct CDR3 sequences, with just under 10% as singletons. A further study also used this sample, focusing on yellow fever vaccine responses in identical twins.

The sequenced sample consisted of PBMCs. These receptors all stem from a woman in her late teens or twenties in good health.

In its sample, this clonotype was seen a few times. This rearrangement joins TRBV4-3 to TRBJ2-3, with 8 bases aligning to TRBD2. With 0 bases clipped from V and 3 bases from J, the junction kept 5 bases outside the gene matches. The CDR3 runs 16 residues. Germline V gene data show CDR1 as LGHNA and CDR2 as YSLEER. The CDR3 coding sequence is TGCGCCAGCAGCCAAGATTGGGCGGGAGGAACAGATACGCAGTATTTT. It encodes CASSQDWAGGTDTQYF.

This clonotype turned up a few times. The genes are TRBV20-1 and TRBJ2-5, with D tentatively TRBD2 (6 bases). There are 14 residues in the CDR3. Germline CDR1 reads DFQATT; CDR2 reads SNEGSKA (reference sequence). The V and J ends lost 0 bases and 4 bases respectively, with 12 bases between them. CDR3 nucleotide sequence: TGCAGTGCTAGAGAGGGACTTCGCCGAGAGACCCAGTACTTC. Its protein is CSAREGLRRETQYF.

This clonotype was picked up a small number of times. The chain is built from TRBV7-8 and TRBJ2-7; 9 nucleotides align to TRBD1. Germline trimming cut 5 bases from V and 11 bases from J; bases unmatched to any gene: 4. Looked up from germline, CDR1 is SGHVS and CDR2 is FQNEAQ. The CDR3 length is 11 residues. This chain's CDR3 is CASSLGTGKYF. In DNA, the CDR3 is TGTGCCAGCAGCCTTGGGACAGGGAAGTACTTC.

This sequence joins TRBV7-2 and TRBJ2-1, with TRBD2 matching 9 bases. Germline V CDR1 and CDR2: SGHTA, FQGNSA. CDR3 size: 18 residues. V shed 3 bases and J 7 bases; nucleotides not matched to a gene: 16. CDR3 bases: TGTGCCAGCAGCTTGCGAGGGACTAGCTCAAAAAGGGGTAATGAGCAGTTCTTC. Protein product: CASSLRGTSSKRGNEQFF.

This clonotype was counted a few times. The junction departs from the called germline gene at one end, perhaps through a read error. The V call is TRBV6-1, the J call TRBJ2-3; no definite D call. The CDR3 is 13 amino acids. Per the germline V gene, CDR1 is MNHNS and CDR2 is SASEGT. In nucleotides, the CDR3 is TGTGCCAGCACCCCCCCTGGGATAGATGCGCAGTATTTT. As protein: CASTPPGIDAQYF.

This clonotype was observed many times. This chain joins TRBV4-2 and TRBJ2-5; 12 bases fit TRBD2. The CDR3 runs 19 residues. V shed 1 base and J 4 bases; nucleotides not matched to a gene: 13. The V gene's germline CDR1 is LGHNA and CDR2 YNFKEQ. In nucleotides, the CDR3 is TGTGCCAGCAGCCAAGGGATCCAAACTACTAGCGGGGGGTCAGAGACCCAGTACTTC. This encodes CASSQGIQTTSGGSETQYF.

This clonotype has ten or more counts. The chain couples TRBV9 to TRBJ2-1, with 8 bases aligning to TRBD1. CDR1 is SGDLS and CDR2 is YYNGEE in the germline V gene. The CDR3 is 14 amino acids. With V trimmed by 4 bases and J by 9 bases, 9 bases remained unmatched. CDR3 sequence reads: CASSPPLTGGEQFF. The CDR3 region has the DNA TGTGCCAGCAGCCCCCCCCTAACAGGGGGTGAGCAGTTCTTC.

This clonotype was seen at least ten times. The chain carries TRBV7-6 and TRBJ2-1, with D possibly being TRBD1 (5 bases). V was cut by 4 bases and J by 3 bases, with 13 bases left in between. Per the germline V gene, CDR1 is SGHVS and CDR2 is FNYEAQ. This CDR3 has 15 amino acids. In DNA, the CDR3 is TGTGCCAGCAGCTGGCTGCAGGGTGTCTACAATGAGCAGTTCTTC. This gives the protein CASSWLQGVYNEQFF.

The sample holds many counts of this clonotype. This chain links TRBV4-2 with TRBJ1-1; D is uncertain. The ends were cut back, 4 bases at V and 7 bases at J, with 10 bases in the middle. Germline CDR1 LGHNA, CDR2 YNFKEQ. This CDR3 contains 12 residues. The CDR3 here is CASSPDTDEAFF. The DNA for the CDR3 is TGTGCCAGCAGCCCTGACACGGATGAAGCTTTCTTT.

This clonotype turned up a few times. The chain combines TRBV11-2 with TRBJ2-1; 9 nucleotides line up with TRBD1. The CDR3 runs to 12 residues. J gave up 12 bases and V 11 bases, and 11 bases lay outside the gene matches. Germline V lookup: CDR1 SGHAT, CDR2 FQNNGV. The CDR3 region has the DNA TGTGCCGCGGAGGGGACAGGGAAAGGGCAGTTCTTC. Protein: CAAEGTGKGQFF.

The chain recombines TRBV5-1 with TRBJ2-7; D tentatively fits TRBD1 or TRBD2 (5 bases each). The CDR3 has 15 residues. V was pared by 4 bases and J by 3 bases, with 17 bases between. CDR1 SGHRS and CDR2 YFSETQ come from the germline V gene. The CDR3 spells CASSVRDGSGYEQYF. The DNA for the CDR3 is TGCGCCAGCAGCGTCCGGGACGGATCAGGCTACGAGCAGTACTTC.

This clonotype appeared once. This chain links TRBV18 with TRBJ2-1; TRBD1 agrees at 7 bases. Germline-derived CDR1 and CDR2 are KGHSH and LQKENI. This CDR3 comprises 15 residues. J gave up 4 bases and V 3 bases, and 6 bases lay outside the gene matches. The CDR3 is CASSPTGVRYNEQFF. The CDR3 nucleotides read TGTGCCAGCTCACCCACAGGGGTGAGGTACAATGAGCAGTTCTTC.

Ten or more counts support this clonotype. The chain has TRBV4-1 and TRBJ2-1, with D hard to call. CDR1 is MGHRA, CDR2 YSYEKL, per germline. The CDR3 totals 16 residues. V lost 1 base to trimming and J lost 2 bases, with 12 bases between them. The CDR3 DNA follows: TGCGCCAGCAGCCAAGTCGATCTCATCGCCTACAATGAGCAGTTCTTC. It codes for CASSQVDLIAYNEQFF.

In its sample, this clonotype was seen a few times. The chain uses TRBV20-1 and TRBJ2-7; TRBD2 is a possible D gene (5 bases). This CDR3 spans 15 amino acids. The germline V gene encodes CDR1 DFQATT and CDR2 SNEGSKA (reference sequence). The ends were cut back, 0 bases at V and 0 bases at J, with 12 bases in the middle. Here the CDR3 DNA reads TGCAGTGCTAGAGATCCGGGGATCTACTCCTACGAGCAGTACTTC. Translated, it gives CSARDPGIYSYEQYF.

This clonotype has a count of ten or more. The DNA of the CDR3 is TGTGCCAGCAGTTACTCTGCCGGGAACACCGGGGAGCTGTTTTTT. It translates to CASSYSAGNTGELFF. The V and J genes are TRBV6-5 and TRBJ2-2; D uncertain. V shed 0 bases and J shed 1 base, with 6 bases lying between them. Looked up from germline, CDR1 is MNHEY and CDR2 is SVGAGI. The CDR3 covers 15 residues.

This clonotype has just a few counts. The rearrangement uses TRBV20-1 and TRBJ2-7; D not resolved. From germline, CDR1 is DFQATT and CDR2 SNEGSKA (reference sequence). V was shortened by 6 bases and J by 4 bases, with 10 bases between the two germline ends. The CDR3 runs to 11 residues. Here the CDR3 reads CSAPTLYEQYF. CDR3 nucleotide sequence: TGCAGTGCCCCGACTCTTTACGAGCAGTACTTC.

CDR3 in DNA: TGTGCCAGCAGCTTAGCGTCGAATAGCTACGAGCAGTACTTC. Translating gives CASSLASNSYEQYF. The V call is TRBV7-2, the J call TRBJ2-7; D is ambiguous. CDR1 and CDR2 from the germline V gene are SGHTA and FQGNSA. The CDR3 contains 14 residues. V dropped 0 bases and J dropped 3 bases, with 9 bases sitting between them.

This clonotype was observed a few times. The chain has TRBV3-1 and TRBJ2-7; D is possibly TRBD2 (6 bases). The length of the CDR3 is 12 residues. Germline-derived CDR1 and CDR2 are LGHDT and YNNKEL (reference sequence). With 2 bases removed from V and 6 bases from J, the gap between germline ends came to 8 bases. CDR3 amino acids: CASSQIGGEQYF. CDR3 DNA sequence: TGTGCCAGCAGCCAAATCGGGGGCGAGCAGTACTTC.

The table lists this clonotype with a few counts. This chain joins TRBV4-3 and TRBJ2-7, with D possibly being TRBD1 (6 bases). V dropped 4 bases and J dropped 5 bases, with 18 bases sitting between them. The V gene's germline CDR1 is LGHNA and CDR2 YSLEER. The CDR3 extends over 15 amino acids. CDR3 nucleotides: TGCGCCAGCAGCCCTTTACGTGGGACACCCCACGAGCAGTACTTC. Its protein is CASSPLRGTPHEQYF.

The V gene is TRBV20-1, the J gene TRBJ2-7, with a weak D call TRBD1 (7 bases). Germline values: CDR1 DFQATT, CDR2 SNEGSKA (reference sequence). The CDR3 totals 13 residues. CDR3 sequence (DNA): TGCAGCTCCAGGGGGGAGTACTCCTACGAGCAGTACTTC. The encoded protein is CSSRGEYSYEQYF.

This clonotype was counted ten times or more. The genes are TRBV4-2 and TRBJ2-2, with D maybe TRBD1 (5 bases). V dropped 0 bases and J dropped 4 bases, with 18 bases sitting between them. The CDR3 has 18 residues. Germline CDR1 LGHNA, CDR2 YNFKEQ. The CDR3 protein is CASSQDLIGRDGTGELFF. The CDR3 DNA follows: TGTGCCAGCAGCCAAGATCTTATAGGCAGGGATGGCACCGGGGAGCTGTTTTTT.

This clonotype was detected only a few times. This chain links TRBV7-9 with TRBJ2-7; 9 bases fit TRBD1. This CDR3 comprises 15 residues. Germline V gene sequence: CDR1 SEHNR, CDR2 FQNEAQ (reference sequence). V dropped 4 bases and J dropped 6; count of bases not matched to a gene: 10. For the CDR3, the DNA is TGTGCCAGCAGCTCAGGTGGTACAGGGGGCCTCGAGCAGTACTTC. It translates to CASSSGGTGGLEQYF.

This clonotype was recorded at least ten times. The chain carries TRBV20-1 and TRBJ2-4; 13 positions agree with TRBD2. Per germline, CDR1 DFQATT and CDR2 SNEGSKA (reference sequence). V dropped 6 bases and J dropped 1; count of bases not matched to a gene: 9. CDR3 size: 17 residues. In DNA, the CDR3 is TGCAGTGCAATTACTAGCGGGAGGGATCGGGCCAAAAACATTCAGTACTTC. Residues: CSAITSGRDRAKNIQYF.